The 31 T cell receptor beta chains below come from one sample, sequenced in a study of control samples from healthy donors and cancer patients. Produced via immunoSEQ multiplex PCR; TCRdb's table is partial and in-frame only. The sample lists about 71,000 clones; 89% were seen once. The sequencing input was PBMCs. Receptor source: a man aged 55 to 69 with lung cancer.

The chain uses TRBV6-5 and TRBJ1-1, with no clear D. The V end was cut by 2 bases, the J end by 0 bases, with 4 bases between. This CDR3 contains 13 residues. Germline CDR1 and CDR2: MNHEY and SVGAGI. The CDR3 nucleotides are TGTGCCAGCAGTTACACCCTGAACACTGAAGCTTTCTTT. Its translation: CASSYTLNTEAFF.

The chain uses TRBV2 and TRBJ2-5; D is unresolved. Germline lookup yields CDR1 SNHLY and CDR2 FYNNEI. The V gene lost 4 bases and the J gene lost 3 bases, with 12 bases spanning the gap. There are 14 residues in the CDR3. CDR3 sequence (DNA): TGTGCCAGCAGTGGGATTCACACGGAAGAGACCCAGTACTTC. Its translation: CASSGIHTEETQYF.

The CDR3 sequence: CASSSGAGALYGYTF. The CDR3 DNA follows: TGTGCCAGCAGCTCGGGGGCCGGGGCCCTCTATGGCTACACCTTC. The chain has TRBV5-6 and TRBJ1-2; a weak D match, TRBD1 (6 bases). The CDR3 has 15 amino acids. Germline V gene lookup returns CDR1 SGHDT and CDR2 YYEEEE. Trimming removed 3 bases at V and 4 bases at J, with 16 bases between.

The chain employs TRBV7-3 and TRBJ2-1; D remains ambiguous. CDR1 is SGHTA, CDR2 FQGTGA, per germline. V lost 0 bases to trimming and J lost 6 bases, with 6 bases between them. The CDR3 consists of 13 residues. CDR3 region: CASSLTTVNEQFF. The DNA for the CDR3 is TGTGCCAGCAGCTTAACGACTGTCAATGAGCAGTTCTTC.

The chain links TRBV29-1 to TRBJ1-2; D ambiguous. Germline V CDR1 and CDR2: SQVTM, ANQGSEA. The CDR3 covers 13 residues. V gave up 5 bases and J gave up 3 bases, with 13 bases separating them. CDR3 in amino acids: CSVRPLWDYGYTF. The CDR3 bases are TGCAGCGTTAGACCTCTTTGGGACTATGGCTACACCTTC.

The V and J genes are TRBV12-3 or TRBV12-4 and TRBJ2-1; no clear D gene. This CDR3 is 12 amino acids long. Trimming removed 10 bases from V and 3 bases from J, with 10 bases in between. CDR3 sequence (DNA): TGTGCCACCACCTCCAGCTACAATGAGCAGTTCTTC. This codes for CATTSSYNEQFF.

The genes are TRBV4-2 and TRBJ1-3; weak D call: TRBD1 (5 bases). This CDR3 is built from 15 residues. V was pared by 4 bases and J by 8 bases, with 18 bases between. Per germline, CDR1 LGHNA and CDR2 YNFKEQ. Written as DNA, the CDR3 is TGTGCCAGCAGCCCTGATGGACACGGCCGTGACACCATATATTTT. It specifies CASSPDGHGRDTIYF.

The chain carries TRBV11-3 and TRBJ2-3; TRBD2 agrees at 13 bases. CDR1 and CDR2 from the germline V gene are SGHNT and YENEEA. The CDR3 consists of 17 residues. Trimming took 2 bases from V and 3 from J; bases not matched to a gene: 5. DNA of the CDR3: TGTGCCAGCAGCTTAACGCGGACTAGCGGGGGAACAGATACGCAGTATTTT. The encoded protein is CASSLTRTSGGTDTQYF. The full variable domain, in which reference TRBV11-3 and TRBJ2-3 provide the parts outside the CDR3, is EAGVVQSPRYKIIEKKQPVAFWCNPISGHNTLYWYLQNLGQGPELLIRYENEEAVDDSQLPKDRFSAERLKGVDSTLKIQPAELGDSAVYLCASSLTRTSGGTDTQYFGPGTRLTVL.

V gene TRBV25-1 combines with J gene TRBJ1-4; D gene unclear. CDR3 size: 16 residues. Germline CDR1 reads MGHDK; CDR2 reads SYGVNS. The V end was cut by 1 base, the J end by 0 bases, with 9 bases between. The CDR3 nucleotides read TGTGCCAGCAGTGAATTTGAGGGCGCAACTAATGAAAAACTGTTTTTT. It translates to CASSEFEGATNEKLFF.

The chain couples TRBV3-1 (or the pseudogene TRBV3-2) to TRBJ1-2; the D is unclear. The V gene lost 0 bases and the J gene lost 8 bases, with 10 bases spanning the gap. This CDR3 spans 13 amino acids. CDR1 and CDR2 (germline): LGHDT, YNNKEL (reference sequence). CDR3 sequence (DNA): TGTGCCAGCAGCCAAGATTACTCAGCGGGCTACACCTTC. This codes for CASSQDYSAGYTF.

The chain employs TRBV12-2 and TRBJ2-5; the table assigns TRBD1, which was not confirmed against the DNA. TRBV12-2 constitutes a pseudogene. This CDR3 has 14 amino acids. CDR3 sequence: CASRVQGTEETQYF. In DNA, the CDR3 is TGTGCAAGTCGCGTCCAGGGGACGGAAGAGACCCAGTACTTC.

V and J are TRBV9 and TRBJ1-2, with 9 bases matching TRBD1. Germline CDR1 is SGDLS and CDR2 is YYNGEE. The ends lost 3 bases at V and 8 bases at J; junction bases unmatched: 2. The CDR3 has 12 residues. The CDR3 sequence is CASSGTGGGYTF. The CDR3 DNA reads TGTGCCAGCAGCGGTACAGGGGGCGGCTACACCTTC.

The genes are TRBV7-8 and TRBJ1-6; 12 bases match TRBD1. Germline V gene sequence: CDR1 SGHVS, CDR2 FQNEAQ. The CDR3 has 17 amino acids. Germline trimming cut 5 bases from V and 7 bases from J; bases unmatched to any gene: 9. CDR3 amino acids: CASSTSPGQGANSPLHF. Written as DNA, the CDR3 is TGTGCCAGCAGCACGTCGCCGGGACAGGGGGCAAATTCACCCCTCCACTTT.

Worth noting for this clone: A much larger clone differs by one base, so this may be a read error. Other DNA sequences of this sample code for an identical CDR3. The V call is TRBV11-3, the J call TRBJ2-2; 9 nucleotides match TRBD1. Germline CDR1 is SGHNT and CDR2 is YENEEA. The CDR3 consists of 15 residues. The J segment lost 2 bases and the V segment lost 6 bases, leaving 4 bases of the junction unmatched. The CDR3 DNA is TGTGCCAGCAGTTTGGGACAGGGAAACACCGGGGAGCTGTTTTTT. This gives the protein CASSLGQGNTGELFF. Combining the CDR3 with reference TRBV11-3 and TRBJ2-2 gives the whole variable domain EAGVVQSPRYKIIEKKQPVAFWCNPISGHNTLYWYLQNLGQGPELLIRYENEEAVDDSQLPKDRFSAERLKGVDSTLKIQPAELGDSAVYLCASSLGQGNTGELFFGEGSRLTVL.

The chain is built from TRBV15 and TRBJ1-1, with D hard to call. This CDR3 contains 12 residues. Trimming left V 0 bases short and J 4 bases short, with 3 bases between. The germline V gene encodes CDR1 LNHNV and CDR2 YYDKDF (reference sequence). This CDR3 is CATSRDSTEAFF. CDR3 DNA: TGTGCCACCAGCAGAGATAGCACTGAAGCTTTCTTT.

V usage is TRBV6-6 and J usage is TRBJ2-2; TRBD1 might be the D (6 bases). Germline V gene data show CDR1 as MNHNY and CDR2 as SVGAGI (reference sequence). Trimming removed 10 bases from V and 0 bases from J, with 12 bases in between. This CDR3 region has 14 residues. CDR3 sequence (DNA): TGTGCCACTCGGGACACCTCGAACACCGGGGAGCTGTTTTTT. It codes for CATRDTSNTGELFF.

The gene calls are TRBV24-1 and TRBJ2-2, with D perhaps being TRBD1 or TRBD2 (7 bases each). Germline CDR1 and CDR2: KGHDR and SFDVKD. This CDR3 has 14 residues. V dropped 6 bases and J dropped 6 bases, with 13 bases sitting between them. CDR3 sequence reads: CATSRQGGSGELFF. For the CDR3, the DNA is TGTGCCACCAGTAGGCAGGGGGGGTCCGGGGAGCTGTTTTTT.

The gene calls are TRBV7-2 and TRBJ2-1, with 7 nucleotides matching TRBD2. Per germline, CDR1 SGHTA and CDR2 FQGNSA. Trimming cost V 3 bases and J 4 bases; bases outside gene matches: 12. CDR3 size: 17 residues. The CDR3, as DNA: TGTGCCAGCAGCTTCTCCAGCGGGGCCGCAATTTACAATGAGCAGTTCTTC. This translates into CASSFSSGAAIYNEQFF.

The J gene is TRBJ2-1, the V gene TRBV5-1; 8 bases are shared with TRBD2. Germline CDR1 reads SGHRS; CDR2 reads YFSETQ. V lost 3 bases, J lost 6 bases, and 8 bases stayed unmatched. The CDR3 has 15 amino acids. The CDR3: CASSSPGLVTNEQFF. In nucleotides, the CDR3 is TGCGCCAGCAGCTCACCGGGACTAGTAACCAATGAGCAGTTCTTC.

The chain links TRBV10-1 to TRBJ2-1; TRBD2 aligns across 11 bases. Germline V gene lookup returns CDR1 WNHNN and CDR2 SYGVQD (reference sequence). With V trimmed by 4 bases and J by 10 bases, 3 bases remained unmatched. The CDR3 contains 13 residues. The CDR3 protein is CASSVRLAGEQFF. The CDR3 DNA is TGCGCCAGCAGTGTAAGACTAGCGGGGGAGCAGTTCTTC.

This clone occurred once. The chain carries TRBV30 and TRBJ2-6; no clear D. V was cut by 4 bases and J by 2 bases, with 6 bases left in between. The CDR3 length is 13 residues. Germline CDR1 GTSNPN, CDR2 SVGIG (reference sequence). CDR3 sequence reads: CAWKGTGANVLTF. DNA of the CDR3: TGTGCCTGGAAAGGGACTGGGGCCAACGTCCTGACTTTC. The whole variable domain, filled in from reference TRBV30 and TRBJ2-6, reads SQTIHQWPATLVQPVGSPLSLECTVEGTSNPNLYWYRQAAGRGLQLLFYSVGIGQISSEVPQNLSASRPQDRQFILSSKKLLLSDSGFYLCAWKGTGANVLTFGAGSRLTVL.

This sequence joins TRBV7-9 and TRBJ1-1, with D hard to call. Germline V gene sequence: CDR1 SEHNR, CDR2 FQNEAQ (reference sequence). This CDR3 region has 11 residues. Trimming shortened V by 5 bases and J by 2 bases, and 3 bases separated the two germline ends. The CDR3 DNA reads TGTGCCAGCAGCGTCAACACTGAAGCTTTCTTT. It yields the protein CASSVNTEAFF.

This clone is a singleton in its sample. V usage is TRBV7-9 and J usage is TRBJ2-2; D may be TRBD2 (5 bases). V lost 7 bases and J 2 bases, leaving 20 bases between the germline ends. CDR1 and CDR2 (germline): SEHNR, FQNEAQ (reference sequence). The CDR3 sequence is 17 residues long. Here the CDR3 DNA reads TGTGCCAGCATCCCTATCGAACTAGTGATTAACACCGGGGAGCTGTTTTTT. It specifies CASIPIELVINTGELFF.

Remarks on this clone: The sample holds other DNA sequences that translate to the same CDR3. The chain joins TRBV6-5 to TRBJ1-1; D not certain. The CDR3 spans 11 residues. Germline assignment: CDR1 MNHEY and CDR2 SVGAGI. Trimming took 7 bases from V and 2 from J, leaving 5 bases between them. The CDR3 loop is CASTGNTEAFF. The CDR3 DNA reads TGTGCCAGCACCGGAAACACTGAAGCTTTCTTT.

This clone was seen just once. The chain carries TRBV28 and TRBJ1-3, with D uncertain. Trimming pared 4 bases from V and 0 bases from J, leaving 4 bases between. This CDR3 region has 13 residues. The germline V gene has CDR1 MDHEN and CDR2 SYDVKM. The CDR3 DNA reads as TGTGCCAGCAGTTCTTTCTCTGGAAACACCATATATTTT. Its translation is CASSSFSGNTIYF.

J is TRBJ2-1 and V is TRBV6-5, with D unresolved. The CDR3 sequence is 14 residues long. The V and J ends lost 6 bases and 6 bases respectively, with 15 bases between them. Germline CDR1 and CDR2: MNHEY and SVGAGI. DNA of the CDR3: TGTGCCAGCAGAGTGCAATACTCGGGCAATGAGCAGTTCTTC. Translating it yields CASRVQYSGNEQFF.

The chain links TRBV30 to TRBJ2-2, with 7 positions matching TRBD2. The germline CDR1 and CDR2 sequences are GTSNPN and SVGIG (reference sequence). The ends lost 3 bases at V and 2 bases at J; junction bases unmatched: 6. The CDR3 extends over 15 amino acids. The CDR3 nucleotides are TGTGCCTGGAGAAGGCGGGGGATTAACACCGGGGAGCTGTTTTTT. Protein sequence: CAWRRRGINTGELFF.

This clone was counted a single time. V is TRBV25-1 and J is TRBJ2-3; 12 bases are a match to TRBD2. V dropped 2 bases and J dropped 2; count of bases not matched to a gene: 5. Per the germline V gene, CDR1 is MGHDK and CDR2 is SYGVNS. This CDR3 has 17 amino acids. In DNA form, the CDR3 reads TGTGCCAGCAGTGAACGAACTAGCGGGGGGTACACAGATACGCAGTATTTT. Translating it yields CASSERTSGGYTDTQYF.

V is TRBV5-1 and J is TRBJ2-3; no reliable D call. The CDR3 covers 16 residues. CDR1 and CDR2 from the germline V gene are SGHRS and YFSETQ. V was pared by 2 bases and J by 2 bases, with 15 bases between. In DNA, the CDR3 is TGCGCCAGCAGCTTACAAGACCCCGGAACCACAGATACGCAGTATTTT. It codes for CASSLQDPGTTDTQYF.

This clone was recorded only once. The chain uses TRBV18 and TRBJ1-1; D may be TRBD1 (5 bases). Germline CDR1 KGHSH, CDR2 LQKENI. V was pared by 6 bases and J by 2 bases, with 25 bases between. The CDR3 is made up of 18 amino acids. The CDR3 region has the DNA TGTGCCAGCTCGTTCTTAGACAGTCGCACCCTCCTTAACACTGAAGCTTTCTTT. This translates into CASSFLDSRTLLNTEAFF. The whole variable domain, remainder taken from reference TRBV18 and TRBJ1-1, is NAGVMQNPRHLVRRRGQEARLRCSPMKGHSHVYWYRQLPEEGLKFMVYLQKENIIDESGMPKERFSAEFPKEGPSILRIQQVVRGDSAAYFCASSFLDSRTLLNTEAFFGQGTRLTVV.

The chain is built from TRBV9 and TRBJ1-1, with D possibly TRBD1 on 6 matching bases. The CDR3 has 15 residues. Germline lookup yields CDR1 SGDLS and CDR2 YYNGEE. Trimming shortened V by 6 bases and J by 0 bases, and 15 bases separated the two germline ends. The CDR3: CASNRGDNMNTEAFF. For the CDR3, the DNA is TGTGCCAGCAACCGTGGGGACAACATGAACACTGAAGCTTTCTTT.